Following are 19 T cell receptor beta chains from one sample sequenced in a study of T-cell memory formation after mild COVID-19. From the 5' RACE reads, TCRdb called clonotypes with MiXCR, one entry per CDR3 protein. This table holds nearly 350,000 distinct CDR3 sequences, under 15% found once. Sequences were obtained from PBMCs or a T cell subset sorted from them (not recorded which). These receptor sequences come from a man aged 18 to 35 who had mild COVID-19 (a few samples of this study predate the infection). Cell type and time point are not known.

CDR3 sequence (DNA): TGCGCCAGCAGCCAACATCTAGCGGGGACAACCTACGAGCAGTACTTC. Its translation: CASSQHLAGTTYEQYF. The gene calls are TRBV4-3 and TRBJ2-7; the match to TRBD2 covers 9 bases. This CDR3 contains 16 residues. V lost 2 bases, J lost 2 bases, and 7 bases stayed unmatched. The V gene's germline CDR1 is LGHNA and CDR2 YSLEER.

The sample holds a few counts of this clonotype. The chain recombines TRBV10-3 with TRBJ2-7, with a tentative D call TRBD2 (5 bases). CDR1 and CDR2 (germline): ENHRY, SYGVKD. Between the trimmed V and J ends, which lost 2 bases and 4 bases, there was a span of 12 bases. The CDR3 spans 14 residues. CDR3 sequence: CAISEAGGVYEQYV. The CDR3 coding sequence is TGTGCCATCAGTGAGGCGGGTGGGGTTTACGAGCAGTACGTC.

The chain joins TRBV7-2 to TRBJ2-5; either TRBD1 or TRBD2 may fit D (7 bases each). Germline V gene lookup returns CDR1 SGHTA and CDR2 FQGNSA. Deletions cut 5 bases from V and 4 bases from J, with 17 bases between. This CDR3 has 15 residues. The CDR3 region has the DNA TGTGCCAGCAGCCCAGGGGGAGGGCAGCGAGAGACCCAGTACTTC. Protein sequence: CASSPGGGQRETQYF.

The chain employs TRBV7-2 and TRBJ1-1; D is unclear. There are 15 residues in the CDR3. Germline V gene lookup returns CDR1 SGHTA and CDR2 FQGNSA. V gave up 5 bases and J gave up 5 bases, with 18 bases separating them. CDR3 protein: CASSLGLAPGTEAFF. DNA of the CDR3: TGTGCCAGCAGCCTAGGGCTGGCCCCGGGGACTGAAGCTTTCTTT.

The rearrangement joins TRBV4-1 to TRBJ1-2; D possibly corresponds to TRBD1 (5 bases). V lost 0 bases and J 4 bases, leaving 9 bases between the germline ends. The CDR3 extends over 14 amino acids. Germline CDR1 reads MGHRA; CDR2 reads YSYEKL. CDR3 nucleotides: TGCGCCAGCAGCCAAGAGGGGGAGTTCTATGGCTACACCTTC. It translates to CASSQEGEFYGYTF.

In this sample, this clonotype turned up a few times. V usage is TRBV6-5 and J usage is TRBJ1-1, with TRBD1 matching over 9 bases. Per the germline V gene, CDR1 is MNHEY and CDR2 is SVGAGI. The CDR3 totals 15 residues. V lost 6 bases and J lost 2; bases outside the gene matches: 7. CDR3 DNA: TGTGCCAGCAGGGGGACAGGGAAGGGAAACACTGAAGCTTTCTTT. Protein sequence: CASRGTGKGNTEAFF.

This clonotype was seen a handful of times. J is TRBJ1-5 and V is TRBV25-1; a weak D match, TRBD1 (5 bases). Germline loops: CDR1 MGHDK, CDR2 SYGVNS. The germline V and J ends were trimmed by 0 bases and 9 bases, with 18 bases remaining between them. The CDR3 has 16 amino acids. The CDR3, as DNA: TGTGCCAGCAGTGAATATTCCCAGGGAAAATGTCGGCCCCAGCATTTT. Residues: CASSEYSQGKCRPQHF.

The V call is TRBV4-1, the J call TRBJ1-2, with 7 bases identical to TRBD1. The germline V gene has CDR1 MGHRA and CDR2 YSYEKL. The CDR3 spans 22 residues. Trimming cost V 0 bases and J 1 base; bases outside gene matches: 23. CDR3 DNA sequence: TGCGCCAGCAGCCAAGATGGACTCCGGGACAGAAGTCCCCTACATCATAACTATGGCTACACCTTC. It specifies CASSQDGLRDRSPLHHNYGYTF.

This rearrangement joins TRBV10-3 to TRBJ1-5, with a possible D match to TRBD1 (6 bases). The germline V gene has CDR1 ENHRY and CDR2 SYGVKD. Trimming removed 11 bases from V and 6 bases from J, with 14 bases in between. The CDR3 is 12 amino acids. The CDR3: CAVGGGPQPQHF. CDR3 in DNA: TGTGCCGTAGGGGGGGGGCCTCAGCCCCAGCATTTT.

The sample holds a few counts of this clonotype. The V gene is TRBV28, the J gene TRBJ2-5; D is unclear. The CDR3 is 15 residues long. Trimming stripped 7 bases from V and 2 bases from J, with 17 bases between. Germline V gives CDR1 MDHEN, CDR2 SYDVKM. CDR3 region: CASIPHSTSQETQYF. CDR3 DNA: TGTGCCAGCATTCCTCACTCGACATCTCAAGAGACCCAGTACTTC. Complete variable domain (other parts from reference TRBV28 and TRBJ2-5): DVKVTQSSRYLVKRTGEKVFLECVQDMDHENMFWYRQDPGLGLRLIYFSYDVKMKEKGDIPEGYSVSREKKERFSLILESASTNQTSMYLCASIPHSTSQETQYFGPGTRLLVL.

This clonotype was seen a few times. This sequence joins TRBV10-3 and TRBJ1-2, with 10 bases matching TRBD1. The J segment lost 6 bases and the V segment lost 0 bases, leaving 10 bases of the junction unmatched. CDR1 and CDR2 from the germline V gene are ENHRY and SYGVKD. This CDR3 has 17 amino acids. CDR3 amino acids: CAISESTTGQGRDGYTF. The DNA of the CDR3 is TGTGCCATCAGTGAGTCGACGACGGGACAGGGGAGGGATGGCTACACCTTC.

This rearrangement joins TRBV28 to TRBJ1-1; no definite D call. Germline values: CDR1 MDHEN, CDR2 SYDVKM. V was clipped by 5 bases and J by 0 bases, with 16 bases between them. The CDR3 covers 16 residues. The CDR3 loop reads CASSLGLGPVNTEAFF. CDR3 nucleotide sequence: TGTGCCAGCAGTCTAGGGTTGGGCCCGGTGAACACTGAAGCTTTCTTT.

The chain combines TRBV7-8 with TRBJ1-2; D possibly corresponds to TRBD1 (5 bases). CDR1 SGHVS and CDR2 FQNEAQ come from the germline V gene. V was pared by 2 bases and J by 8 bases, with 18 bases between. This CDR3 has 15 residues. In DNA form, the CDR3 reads TGTGCCAGCAGCTTAAATACGGTCGGGGCAGGCGGCTACACCTTC. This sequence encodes CASSLNTVGAGGYTF.

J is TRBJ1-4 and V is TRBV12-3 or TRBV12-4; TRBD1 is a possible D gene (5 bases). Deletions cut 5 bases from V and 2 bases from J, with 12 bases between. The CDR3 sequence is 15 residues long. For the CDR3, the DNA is TGTGCCAGCAGTCCCGCGGGGGGGACTAATGAAAAACTGTTTTTT. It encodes CASSPAGGTNEKLFF.

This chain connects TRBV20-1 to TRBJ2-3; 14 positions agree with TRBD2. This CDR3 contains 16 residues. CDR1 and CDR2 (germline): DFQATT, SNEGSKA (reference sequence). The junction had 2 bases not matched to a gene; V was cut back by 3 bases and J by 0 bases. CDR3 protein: CSARRLAGGSTDTQYF. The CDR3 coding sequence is TGCAGTGCTAGGCGACTAGCGGGGGGGAGCACAGATACGCAGTATTTT.

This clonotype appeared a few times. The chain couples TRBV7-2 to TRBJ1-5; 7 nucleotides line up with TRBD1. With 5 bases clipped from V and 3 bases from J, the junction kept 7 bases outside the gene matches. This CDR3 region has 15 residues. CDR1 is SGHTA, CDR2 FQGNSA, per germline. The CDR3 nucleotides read TGTGCCAGCAGCCCGGGGACAGCGTTCAATCAGCCCCAGCATTTT. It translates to CASSPGTAFNQPQHF.

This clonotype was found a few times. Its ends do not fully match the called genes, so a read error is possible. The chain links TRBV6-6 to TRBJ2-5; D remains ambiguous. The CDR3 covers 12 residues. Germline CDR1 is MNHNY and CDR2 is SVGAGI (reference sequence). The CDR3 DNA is TGTGCCAGCAATTACTGGCAAGAGACCCAGTACTTC. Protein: CASNYWQETQYF.

CDR3 DNA: TGTGCCAGCAGCCAGAGGAGGGGGCCGGCCTCCTACGAGCAGTACGTC. This translates into CASSQRRGPASYEQYV. The chain links TRBV25-1 to TRBJ2-7; TRBD1 is a possible D gene (7 bases). This CDR3 has 16 residues. Trimming took 6 bases from V and 0 from J, leaving 18 bases between them. CDR1 is MGHDK and CDR2 is SYGVNS in the germline V gene.

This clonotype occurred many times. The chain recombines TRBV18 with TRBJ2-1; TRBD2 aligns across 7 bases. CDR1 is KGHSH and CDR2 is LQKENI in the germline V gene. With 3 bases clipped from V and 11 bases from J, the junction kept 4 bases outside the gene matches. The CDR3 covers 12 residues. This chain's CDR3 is CASSPQGGQQFF. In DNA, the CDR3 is TGTGCCAGCTCACCGCAGGGAGGGCAGCAGTTCTTC.